A selection of T cell receptor beta chains follows, all from one sample in a study of graft-versus-host responses after intestinal transplantation. These receptors are not linked to any known antigen. TCRdb's table, derived via immunoSEQ multiplex PCR, lists solely in-frame clones and lacks some. The table lists approximately 90,000 clones, more than 85% of them singletons. Sequences were derived from unstimulated CD8+ T cells sorted from spleen or lymph node cells, sampled before intestinal transplant. Receptors were obtained from a human donor who received an intestinal transplant. CDR3s include the opening cysteine and the closing phenylalanine or tryptophan.

v_gene: TRBV27
j_gene: TRBJ2-1
CDR3aa: CASRSSGTYNEQFF

v_gene: TRBV6-1
j_gene: TRBJ1-1
CDR3aa: CAIRLTGGNTEAFF

v_gene: TRBV5-4
j_gene: TRBJ1-1
CDR3aa: CASSSSGAAFF

v_gene: TRBV19
j_gene: TRBJ2-7
CDR3aa: CASSTGLAGERAYEQYF

v_gene: TRBV5-1
j_gene: TRBJ2-1
CDR3aa: CASSLLGLAGNEQFF

v_gene: TRBV28
j_gene: TRBJ2-7
CDR3aa: CASSPPDRGIDEQYF

v_gene: TRBV27
j_gene: TRBJ1-1
CDR3aa: CASSLGRGEAFF

v_gene: TRBV30
j_gene: TRBJ2-7
CDR3aa: CAWSVFPGYSYEQYF

v_gene: TRBV6-5
j_gene: TRBJ2-7
CDR3aa: CASRERDSSYEQYF

v_gene: TRBV7-9
j_gene: TRBJ2-3
CDR3aa: CASSLLAGGLPDTQYF

v_gene: TRBV7-6
j_gene: TRBJ1-2
CDR3aa: CASSLGQGGGYTF

v_gene: TRBV9
j_gene: TRBJ2-1
CDR3aa: CASSTRTSGGAVNEQFF

v_gene: TRBV7-9
j_gene: TRBJ2-7
CDR3aa: CASSSGGSYEQYF

v_gene: TRBV13
j_gene: TRBJ1-4
CDR3aa: CASSLQGAEEKLFF

v_gene: TRBV5-4
j_gene: TRBJ2-7
CDR3aa: CASSHPDRGMEQYF

v_gene: TRBV27
j_gene: TRBJ1-1
CDR3aa: CASSLLYNAEAFF

v_gene: TRBV9
j_gene: TRBJ1-3
CDR3aa: CASSGTDSYSGNTIYF

v_gene: TRBV6-5
j_gene: TRBJ1-5
CDR3aa: CASSPGTGDHQPQHF

v_gene: TRBV27
j_gene: TRBJ1-2
CDR3aa: CATSGDRGNGYTF

v_gene: TRBV29-1
j_gene: TRBJ2-3
CDR3aa: CSALTSGGVRIVTDTQYF

v_gene: TRBV27
j_gene: TRBJ2-7
CDR3aa: CASSLRDSTYEQYF

v_gene: TRBV5-6
j_gene: TRBJ1-1
CDR3aa: CASSPGEGAEAFF

v_gene: TRBV5-6
j_gene: TRBJ1-2
CDR3aa: CASSLAPQGGYTF

v_gene: TRBV14
j_gene: TRBJ2-3
CDR3aa: CASSPPKRSGTDTQYF

v_gene: TRBV2
j_gene: TRBJ2-5
CDR3aa: CASSEFLGQGGEETQYF

v_gene: TRBV5-4
j_gene: TRBJ1-1
CDR3aa: CASSFGGGGSVNTEAFF

v_gene: TRBV6-4
j_gene: TRBJ2-5
CDR3aa: CASSEGGAAETQYF